The clone carrying this T cell receptor (beta chain) was picked up one time. The diagnostic criteria were recently defined, and patients with Susac syndrome met them for definite or probable disease. The record originates from a study of CD8 T cells in Susac syndrome. Random-hexamer reverse transcription was applied to about 0.45 to 1 ug RNA. TCRdb analysed the immunoSEQ multiplex PCR reads with MiXCR anew, one entry per CDR3 protein. Of 240,000 or so distinct CDR3 sequences detected, about 96% appear once; the ten largest clones hold around 0.093%. V lost 3 bases and J 4 bases, leaving 14 bases between the germline ends. This CDR3 is 15 amino acids long. CDR1 SGHRS and CDR2 YFSETQ come from the germline V gene.

The sample was CD4+ T cells from PBMCs. This TCR was recovered from a human donor with Susac syndrome. The chain combines TRBV5-1 with TRBJ2-1; the D call may be TRBD1 or TRBD2 (5 bases each). CDR3 sequence reads: CASSSPGTIYNEQFF. As DNA, the CDR3 is TGCGCCAGCAGCTCACCCGGGACCATATACAATGAGCAGTTCTTC. Combining the CDR3 with reference TRBV5-1 and TRBJ2-1 gives the whole variable domain KAGVTQTPRYLIKTRGQQVTLSCSPISGHRSVSWYQQTPGQGLQFLFEYFSETQRNKGNFPGRFSGRQFSNSRSEMNVSTLELGDSALYLCASSSPGTIYNEQFFGPGTRLTVL.